Listed below are T cell receptor beta chains from one sample, sequenced in a study of T cell responses to AZD1222 COVID-19 vaccine. The table came from immunoSEQ multiplex PCR; TCRdb's copy has only in-frame clones and leaves some out. The sample holds 200,000 or so clones; 90% are singletons and the top ten take roughly 6%. Sequenced here: peripheral blood, sampled on day 0 of AZD1222 vaccination. Receptor source: an adult in good health. CDR3s include the opening cysteine and the closing phenylalanine or tryptophan. The D gene is left open where the match is weak. A row's size may be missing; if present it is once, few, many or a size class.

V gene	clone size	J gene	D gene	CDR3 length	CDR3 DNA	CDR3 protein
TRBV10-3	-	TRBJ1-4	TRBD1	13	TGTGCCATCAGTCCGGGACAGCCTGAAAAACTGTTTTTT	CAISPGQPEKLFF
TRBV21-1	-	TRBJ1-4	-	16	TGTGCCAGCAGCAACGTAAGGGGCCCAACTAATGAAAAACTGTTTTTT	CASSNVRGPTNEKLFF
TRBV2	-	TRBJ2-5	TRBD2	15	TGTGCCAGCCTCCGGCGGGAGGGCATTCAAGAGACCCAGTACTTC	CASLRREGIQETQYF
TRBV7-9	-	TRBJ2-2	TRBD2	14	TGTGCCAGCATGGGAGGGGCTCACACCGGGGAGCTGTTTTTT	CASMGGAHTGELFF
TRBV4-2	-	TRBJ1-4	-	15	TGTGCCAGCAGCCCTCAAGGGGACACTAATGAAAAACTGTTTTTT	CASSPQGDTNEKLFF
TRBV5-1	-	TRBJ2-3	-	12	TGCGCCAGCAGATCGTACGGAGATACGCAGTATTTT	CASRSYGDTQYF
TRBV15	-	TRBJ2-1	-	18	TGTGCCACCAGCAGAGAAAGCGCCGAGGAAAGGTTGGGCAATGAGCAGTTCTTC	CATSRESAEERLGNEQFF
TRBV28	-	TRBJ2-2	TRBD1	17	TGTGCCAGCAGTTTTCTTCGGACAGGGCGCACACCCGGGGAGCTGTTTTTT	CASSFLRTGRTPGELFF
TRBV5-1	-	TRBJ2-1	TRBD2	19	TGCGCCAGCAGCTTGGATCTGGGGACTAGCGGGAGCCCTTACAATGAGCAGTTCTTC	CASSLDLGTSGSPYNEQFF
TRBV7-6	once	TRBJ2-5	TRBD1	14	TGTGCCAGCAGCATCGGGACAGGTCAAGAGACCCAGTACTTC	CASSIGTGQETQYF
TRBV5-4	once	TRBJ2-7	TRBD1	15	TGTGCCAGCAGCTTGTACCGGGGACAGGGTTACGAGCAGTACTTC	CASSLYRGQGYEQYF
TRBV4-2	-	TRBJ1-5	-	15	TGTGCCAGCAGCCAAGAGGGCAGGTCAAATCAGCCCCAGCATTTT	CASSQEGRSNQPQHF
TRBV10-1	-	TRBJ2-1	TRBD1	14	TGCGCCAGCAGCAAGGGACAGATTTACAATGAGCAGTTCTTC	CASSKGQIYNEQFF
TRBV7-2	-	TRBJ1-5	-	13	TGTGCCAGCAGTTTACAAGGGGATCAGCCCCAGCATTTT	CASSLQGDQPQHF
TRBV5-1	-	TRBJ2-7	-	13	TGCGCCAGCAGCTTGGATGCAGCCTACGAGCAGTACTTC	CASSLDAAYEQYF
TRBV3-1/TRBV3-2	-	TRBJ2-1	-	16	TGTGCCAGCAGCCAACCTACGGGAGTAGCGAACAATGAGCAGTTCTTC	CASSQPTGVANNEQFF
TRBV28	-	TRBJ2-1	-	14	TGTGCCAGCTTAATTGGGACAAATCACAATGAGCAGTTCTTC	CASLIGTNHNEQFF
TRBV28	-	TRBJ2-5	TRBD2	15	TGTGCCAGCAGTTTACAAGGGACTAGCAAGGGGACCCAGTACTTC	CASSLQGTSKGTQYF
TRBV9	-	TRBJ2-3	-	16	TGTGCCAGCAGCGTAGGGATAGGGGCCGGCACAGATACGCAGTATTTT	CASSVGIGAGTDTQYF
TRBV27	-	TRBJ1-2	-	14	TGTGCCAGCAGTCCTCTCTTTGAAGGGTATGGCTACACCTTC	CASSPLFEGYGYTF
TRBV19	once	TRBJ1-5	TRBD1	16	TGTGCCAGTAGTATCACCGACAGGGATAGCAATCAGCCCCAGCATTTT	CASSITDRDSNQPQHF
TRBV5-1	-	TRBJ1-6	-	14	TGCGCCAGCAGCTCCCTCGTGGGGAATTCACCCCTCCACTTT	CASSSLVGNSPLHF
TRBV27	-	TRBJ1-3	-	16	TGTGCCAGCAGTTCACTATACCGGGGCCGAGGAAACACCATATATTTT	CASSSLYRGRGNTIYF
TRBV12-3/TRBV12-4	-	TRBJ1-3	-	12	TGTGCCAGCAGTTTAGGAGGAAACACCATATATTTT	CASSLGGNTIYF
TRBV6-5	-	TRBJ1-2	-	14	TGTGCCAGCAGTTACTCGGAATTGCTCTATGGCTACACCTTC	CASSYSELLYGYTF
TRBV28	-	TRBJ1-4	-	14	TGTGCCAGCAATTCCGGGGGACTAAATGAAAAACTGTTTTTT	CASNSGGLNEKLFF
TRBV5-1	-	TRBJ1-3	-	17	TGCGCCAGCAGCCCCCTGGCGGGTGTGGACTCTGGAAACACCATATATTTT	CASSPLAGVDSGNTIYF
TRBV6-6	-	TRBJ2-2	TRBD1	17	TGTGCCAGCAGTCGGTATTCGGGACAGGGGAACACCGGGGAGCTGTTTTTT	CASSRYSGQGNTGELFF
TRBV10-3	-	TRBJ2-3	TRBD2	15	TGTGCCATCAGTGACGGAGCGGGGGATGGAGATACGCAGTATTTT	CAISDGAGDGDTQYF
TRBV28	-	TRBJ2-7	-	16	TGTGCCAGCAGTTTCTCCCACCGGGGGAGCTCCTACGAGCAGTACTTC	CASSFSHRGSSYEQYF
TRBV6-1	once	TRBJ2-4	-	14	TGTGCCAGCAGTGAGGGGGTAGCCAAAAACATTCAGTACTTC	CASSEGVAKNIQYF
TRBV29-1	once	TRBJ2-2	-	13	TGCAGCGTTGATTACTCGAACACCGGGGAGCTGTTTTTT	CSVDYSNTGELFF
TRBV5-4	-	TRBJ2-3	TRBD2	15	TGTGCCAGCAGCTTTTCCGGGGGGGCCACAGATACGCAGTATTTT	CASSFSGGATDTQYF
TRBV21-1	-	TRBJ2-2	-	14	TGTGCCAGCAGCAAATTAAGGGTATCCGGGGAGCTGTTTTTT	CASSKLRVSGELFF
TRBV20-1	-	TRBJ2-7	TRBD1	11	TGCAGTGCTAGAGCGGGAGGGACAGGGGACTTC	CSARAGGTGDF
TRBV5-1	-	TRBJ1-3	-	14	TGCGCCAGCAGCTTTTCAGGGTCTGGAAACACCATATATTTT	CASSFSGSGNTIYF
TRBV2	-	TRBJ2-1	-	12	TGTGCCGCGGGACTCGGCTACAATGAGCAGTTCTTC	CAAGLGYNEQFF
TRBV28	once	TRBJ2-7	TRBD2	15	TGTGCCAGCAGTAGCGGACTAGCGGGGGACTACGAGCAGTACTTC	CASSSGLAGDYEQYF
TRBV6-5	-	TRBJ1-4	TRBD1	13	TGTGCCAGCCCGGGACAGGGACCAGAAAAACTGTTTTTT	CASPGQGPEKLFF
TRBV3-1/TRBV3-2	-	TRBJ2-7	-	13	TGTGCCAGCAGCCAATCTACTCTACGCGAGCAGTACTTC	CASSQSTLREQYF
TRBV15	-	TRBJ2-4	-	18	TGTGCCACCAGCAGAGCTACCCTGTCAGACCTAGCCAAAAACATTCAGTACTTC	CATSRATLSDLAKNIQYF
TRBV5-6	-	TRBJ1-2	-	17	TGTGCCAGCAGCATAGAGGACAGACCCCTATTATTCTATGGCTACACCTTC	CASSIEDRPLLFYGYTF
TRBV6-4	-	TRBJ2-7	TRBD2	15	TGTGCCAGCAGTCATAGCGGGGGGTCCTACTACGAGCAGTACTTC	CASSHSGGSYYEQYF
TRBV7-2	-	TRBJ2-1	-	15	TGTGCCAGCAGCCCTCAAATGAGCTCCTACAATGAGCAGTTCTTC	CASSPQMSSYNEQFF
TRBV9	once	TRBJ2-1	-	16	TGTGCCAGCAGCGTAGCTTTCCCAGCCGCCTACAATGAGCAGTTCTTC	CASSVAFPAAYNEQFF
TRBV7-2	-	TRBJ2-7	TRBD2	13	TGTGCCAGCCAAAAACAACTACTAGCGGAGCAGTACTTC	CASQKQLLAEQYF
TRBV6-1	-	TRBJ1-6	-	15	TGTGCCAGCAGTGAATTTGGGCAGAATAACTCACCCCTCCACTTT	CASSEFGQNNSPLHF
TRBV5-4	-	TRBJ2-7	-	15	TGTGCCAGCAGCTCTCAGGCTTTGGCGTCCTACGAGCAGTACTTC	CASSSQALASYEQYF
TRBV18	-	TRBJ2-7	-	14	TGTGCCAGCTCACCGCCCGGGGTACCCTACGAGCAGTACTTC	CASSPPGVPYEQYF
TRBV28	-	TRBJ2-6	TRBD2	18	TGTGCCAGCAGCTCGACTAGCGGGGGCTCCGCCGGGGCCAACGTCCTGACTTTC	CASSSTSGGSAGANVLTF
TRBV5-6	once	TRBJ1-6	TRBD1	15	TGTGCCAGCAGCTTGGTAGACAGGGTTAATTCACCCCTCCACTTT	CASSLVDRVNSPLHF
TRBV4-2	-	TRBJ2-2	-	13	TGTGCCAGCTCGGACATAAGCACCGGGGAGCTGTTTTTT	CASSDISTGELFF
TRBV2	-	TRBJ2-5	TRBD2	14	TGTGCCAGCAGCCAGGGACTAGCGGGGGCGACCCAGTACTTC	CASSQGLAGATQYF
TRBV28	-	TRBJ2-7	TRBD2	15	TGTGCCAGCAGTTTAAGTCTAGCGGGAGCGGCCGAGCAGTACTTC	CASSLSLAGAAEQYF
TRBV12-3/TRBV12-4	-	TRBJ1-6	-	12	TGTGCCAGCAGTCCAACAAATTCACCCCTCCACTTT	CASSPTNSPLHF
TRBV2	-	TRBJ1-4	TRBD1	15	TGTGCCAGCAGGGTACAGGGGGCGCGGAACGAAAAACTGTTTTTT	CASRVQGARNEKLFF
TRBV28	-	TRBJ1-2	-	12	TGTGCCAGCAGCCTCTATAACTATGGCTACACCTTC	CASSLYNYGYTF
TRBV6-5	-	TRBJ1-3	-	16	TGTGCCAGCAGTTACTCAGGGATCTCCTCTGGAAACACCATATATTTT	CASSYSGISSGNTIYF
TRBV27	once	TRBJ1-5	-	15	TGTGCCAGCAGTTTATGGGGGAATAGCAATCAGCCCCAGCATTTT	CASSLWGNSNQPQHF